These 31 T cell receptor beta chains were all obtained from the same sample, sequenced in a study of PD-L1 blockade in urothelial cancer. TCRdb's copy holds only in-frame clones and misses some; the assay was immunoSEQ multiplex PCR. Found here are 25,000 to 30,000 clones, around 87% of them singletons; the top ten hold around 3.2%. Source: PBMCs, taken around atezolizumab (anti-PD-L1) treatment. The receptor source for this set is a man over 45 with urothelial cancer.

The chain is built from TRBV5-5 and TRBJ2-7; D remains ambiguous. V gave up 1 base and J gave up 0 bases, with 5 bases separating them. The CDR3 totals 13 residues. CDR1 is SGHKS and CDR2 is YYEKEE in the germline V gene (reference sequence). CDR3 DNA: TGTGCCAGCAGCTTGCGGTCCTCCTACGAGCAGTACTTC. It codes for CASSLRSSYEQYF.

The chain has TRBV6-5 and TRBJ2-3; D remains unclear. This CDR3 is built from 14 residues. Trimming took off 6 bases at V and 1 base at J, with 11 bases between the two ends. Per the germline V gene, CDR1 is MNHEY and CDR2 is SVGAGI. The CDR3 here is CASSASRGTDTQYF. The CDR3 region has the DNA TGTGCCAGCAGCGCGTCTCGGGGCACAGATACGCAGTATTTT.

The DNA for the CDR3 is TGCGCCAGCAGCTTGTCAGGAGGACAGGGGGCGATCAACACCGGGGAGCTGTTTTTT. Amino acids: CASSLSGGQGAINTGELFF. J is TRBJ2-2 and V is TRBV5-1, with 11 bases aligning to TRBD1. The germline gives CDR1 SGHRS, CDR2 YFSETQ. The CDR3 spans 19 residues. J gave up 2 bases and V 1 base, and 10 bases lay outside the gene matches.

The rearrangement joins TRBV6-6 to TRBJ2-1, with TRBD1 identical over 9 bases. Germline V lookup: CDR1 MNHNY, CDR2 SVGAGI (reference sequence). Trimming cost V 1 base and J 2 bases; bases outside gene matches: 3. This CDR3 has 16 residues. The CDR3 bases are TGTGCCAGCAGTTACTTCGGACAGGGGACCTACAATGAGCAGTTCTTC. Translating it yields CASSYFGQGTYNEQFF.

J is TRBJ2-1 and V is TRBV5-1, with D unclear. V was shortened by 4 bases and J by 0 bases, with 11 bases between the two germline ends. The CDR3 sequence is 15 residues long. Germline CDR1 and CDR2: SGHRS and YFSETQ. The CDR3 DNA reads TGCGCCAGCAGCCCCTCCCTCGGCTCCTACAATGAGCAGTTCTTC. It is translated as CASSPSLGSYNEQFF.

This chain joins TRBV30 and TRBJ1-6; weak D call: TRBD1 (5 bases). Per the germline V gene, CDR1 is GTSNPN and CDR2 is SVGIG (reference sequence). This CDR3 comprises 14 residues. Trimming took 8 bases from V and 6 from J, leaving 17 bases between them. The CDR3 DNA sequence: TGTGCCCATACCCCCGGGACTTTTAATTCACCCCTCCACTTT. Translation: CAHTPGTFNSPLHF.

The V gene is TRBV11-3, the J gene TRBJ2-2; D might be TRBD2 (6 bases). Germline loops: CDR1 SGHNT, CDR2 YENEEA. The CDR3 consists of 17 residues. Trimming cost V 5 bases and J 0 bases, with 16 bases left between them. CDR3 region: CASSTSRPGANTGELFF. Written as DNA, the CDR3 is TGTGCCAGCAGCACTAGTCGGCCGGGGGCGAACACCGGGGAGCTGTTTTTT. Supplemented by reference TRBV11-3 and TRBJ2-2, the full variable domain reads EAGVVQSPRYKIIEKKQPVAFWCNPISGHNTLYWYLQNLGQGPELLIRYENEEAVDDSQLPKDRFSAERLKGVDSTLKIQPAELGDSAVYLCASSTSRPGANTGELFFGEGSRLTVL.

This chain connects TRBV4-1 to TRBJ1-4; D gene unclear. Germline loops: CDR1 MGHRA, CDR2 YSYEKL. The CDR3 has 15 amino acids. V lost 0 bases to trimming and J lost 8 bases, with 13 bases between them. CDR3 coding DNA: TGCGCCAGCAGCCAAGATTTCCAACGCTACGAAAAACTGTTTTTT. This codes for CASSQDFQRYEKLFF.

The chain recombines TRBV18 with TRBJ1-2, with TRBD1 identical over 10 bases. The CDR3 loop spans 17 amino acids. The germline V gene has CDR1 KGHSH and CDR2 LQKENI. With 3 bases clipped from V and 2 bases from J, the junction kept 9 bases outside the gene matches. DNA for the CDR3: TGTGCCAGCTCACCCTCCCAGGGACAGGGGACCAACTATGGCTACACCTTC. Translating it yields CASSPSQGQGTNYGYTF.

The genes are TRBV19 and TRBJ2-7; no clear D. The CDR3 has 13 residues. The V gene's germline CDR1 is LNHDA and CDR2 SQIVND (reference sequence). Trimming left V 3 bases short and J 5 bases short, with 11 bases between. CDR3 nucleotide sequence: TGTGCCAGTAGTATGGGCAGTTCCGACGAGCAGTACTTC. Protein product: CASSMGSSDEQYF.

Only one count was recorded for this clone. CDR3 protein: CASSPGHFSGANVLTF. The CDR3 DNA sequence: TGTGCCAGCAGCCCCGGACACTTCTCTGGGGCCAACGTCCTGACTTTC. The chain links TRBV27 to TRBJ2-6, with TRBD1 as a possible D gene (5 bases). This CDR3 region has 16 residues. The V gene's germline CDR1 is MNHEY and CDR2 SMNVEV (reference sequence). Deletions cut 6 bases from V and 0 bases from J, with 12 bases between.

The J gene is TRBJ2-7, the V gene TRBV7-8, with 9 bases that match TRBD2. The germline gives CDR1 SGHVS, CDR2 FQNEAQ. This CDR3 is built from 14 residues. V shed 1 base, J shed 3 bases, and the junction held 1 base outside the gene matches. DNA for the CDR3: TGTGCCAGCAGCTTAGGACTAGCGGACTACGAGCAGTACTTC. Amino acids: CASSLGLADYEQYF.

The chain combines TRBV6-5 with TRBJ2-7; 8 nucleotides agree with TRBD1. The CDR3 contains 14 residues. Trimming at V came to 2 bases and at J to 3 bases, leaving 3 bases not matched to a gene. Per germline, CDR1 MNHEY and CDR2 SVGAGI. The CDR3 loop is CASSYLGQGYEQYF. DNA of the CDR3: TGTGCCAGCAGTTACCTCGGACAGGGCTACGAGCAGTACTTC.

The chain joins TRBV10-3 to TRBJ1-1; D gene ambiguous. Germline CDR1 and CDR2: ENHRY and SYGVKD. Trimming removed 3 bases at V and 0 bases at J, with 14 bases between. The CDR3 is 16 amino acids. The CDR3 spells CAISDTRDLMNTEAFF. The CDR3 nucleotides read TGTGCCATCAGTGACACGCGGGATTTAATGAACACTGAAGCTTTCTTT.

The V call is TRBV7-2, the J call TRBJ1-2; D unclear. V was clipped by 4 bases and J by 1 base, with 7 bases between them. The germline CDR1 and CDR2 sequences are SGHTA and FQGNSA. The CDR3 runs 13 residues. The CDR3 coding sequence is TGTGCCAGCAGCTCCCAGGTTAACTATGGCTACACCTTC. Translated, it gives CASSSQVNYGYTF.

The chain couples TRBV28 to TRBJ2-5; D is possibly TRBD2 (6 bases). The V and J ends lost 8 bases and 7 bases respectively, with 14 bases between them. The V gene's germline CDR1 is MDHEN and CDR2 SYDVKM. The CDR3 has 12 residues. CDR3 amino acids: CASRGGFATQYF. The CDR3 coding sequence is TGTGCCAGCCGAGGAGGGTTCGCGACCCAGTACTTC.

This chain links TRBV19 with TRBJ1-1; TRBD1 is a possible D gene (5 bases). Germline V CDR1 and CDR2: LNHDA, SQIVND (reference sequence). This CDR3 spans 15 amino acids. Trimming removed 5 bases at V and 4 bases at J, with 17 bases between. DNA of the CDR3: TGTGCCAGTAGTTCCGGGGGGGGACGGGTCACTGAAGCTTTCTTT. Protein sequence: CASSSGGGRVTEAFF.

V and J are TRBV4-1 and TRBJ2-1; 7 bases are shared with TRBD2. This CDR3 has 15 amino acids. The germline V gene encodes CDR1 MGHRA and CDR2 YSYEKL. V lost 2 bases to trimming and J lost 9 bases; unmatched junction nucleotides: 10. CDR3 residues: CASSQFSAGRGEQFF. The CDR3 DNA reads as TGCGCCAGCAGCCAATTTAGCGCGGGGAGGGGTGAGCAGTTCTTC.

The V call is TRBV6-5, the J call TRBJ1-5, with TRBD1 matching 8 bases. V gave up 6 bases and J gave up 4 bases; unmatched junction bases: 8. Germline assignment: CDR1 MNHEY and CDR2 SVGAGI. This CDR3 region has 15 residues. CDR3 loop: CASSLGQGANQPQHF. DNA for the CDR3: TGTGCCAGCAGCCTCGGGCAGGGGGCGAATCAGCCCCAGCATTTT.

The chain recombines TRBV9 with TRBJ1-2; 8 bases agree with TRBD1. CDR1 is SGDLS, CDR2 YYNGEE, per germline. The CDR3 loop spans 16 amino acids. V shed 3 bases, J shed 6 bases, and the junction held 13 bases outside the gene matches. CDR3 DNA: TGTGCCAGCAGCGCTCAGACAGGGGCCATAGCGGATGGCTACACCTTC. It yields the protein CASSAQTGAIADGYTF. Full variable domain (missing parts from reference TRBV9 and TRBJ1-2): DSGVTQTPKHLITATGQRVTLRCSPRSGDLSVYWYQQSLDQGLQFLIQYYNGEERAKGNILERFSAQQFPDLHSELNLSSLELGDSALYFCASSAQTGAIADGYTFGSGTRLTVV.

This chain joins TRBV27 and TRBJ1-5; D is unclear. This CDR3 is built from 15 residues. The V gene's germline CDR1 is MNHEY and CDR2 SMNVEV (reference sequence). Trimming cost V 1 base and J 2 bases, with 9 bases left between them. The CDR3 DNA is TGTGCCAGCAGTTTATATTCGTCTGGCAATCAGCCCCAGCATTTT. Protein: CASSLYSSGNQPQHF.

This clone was detected a few times. This sequence joins TRBV9 and TRBJ2-6, with D maybe TRBD1 (6 bases). The CDR3 consists of 18 residues. V gave up 4 bases and J gave up 0 bases, with 17 bases separating them. CDR1 is SGDLS and CDR2 is YYNGEE in the germline V gene. The CDR3 here is CASSPADRRASGANVLTF. For the CDR3, the DNA is TGTGCCAGCAGCCCAGCGGACAGAAGGGCCTCTGGGGCCAACGTCCTGACTTTC.

This clone appeared once. The V gene is TRBV6-1, the J gene TRBJ2-1, with 7 bases identical to TRBD2. CDR1 and CDR2 from the germline V gene are MNHNS and SASEGT. Trimming cost V 0 bases and J 4 bases; bases outside gene matches: 6. The CDR3 length is 16 residues. CDR3: CASSEAGGGEYNEQFF. The CDR3 DNA sequence: TGTGCCAGCAGTGAAGCGGGGGGGGGAGAGTACAATGAGCAGTTCTTC.

The count of this clone is one. This chain joins TRBV5-6 and TRBJ2-1; D is possibly TRBD2 (5 bases). V lost 3 bases, J lost 16 bases, and 14 bases lay in between. This CDR3 comprises 11 residues. CDR1 SGHDT and CDR2 YYEEEE come from the germline V gene. CDR3 DNA sequence: TGTGCCAGCAGCTGGGGAGATGGGTTCTTCTTC. Translated: CASSWGDGFFF.

This clone occurred once. This sequence joins TRBV5-4 and TRBJ1-1; D is possibly TRBD1 (5 bases). The CDR3 contains 18 residues. Looked up from germline, CDR1 is SGHNT and CDR2 is YYREEE (reference sequence). Trimming cost V 4 bases and J 1 base, with 23 bases left between them. CDR3 bases: TGTGCCAGCAGCGGGGGGGGGTCCTCTATTAGGGGGAACACTGAAGCTTTCTTT. Its translation: CASSGGGSSIRGNTEAFF.

CDR3 sequence reads: CASSHQAPVAGGLGANVLTF. For the CDR3, the DNA is TGCGCCAGCAGCCACCAGGCCCCGGTAGCGGGGGGGCTCGGGGCCAACGTCCTGACTTTC. V is TRBV4-1 and J is TRBJ2-6; 11 nucleotides match TRBD2. Germline V CDR1 and CDR2: MGHRA, YSYEKL. V shed 3 bases, J shed 4 bases, and the junction held 14 bases outside the gene matches. This CDR3 has 20 residues.

The sample holds one count of this clone. The chain is built from TRBV30 and TRBJ1-2; D not resolved. This CDR3 region has 12 residues. With 0 bases removed from V and 7 bases from J, the gap between germline ends came to 9 bases. Per germline, CDR1 GTSNPN and CDR2 SVGIG (reference sequence). The CDR3 DNA reads as TGTGCCTGGAGTGTTGGAGGAGGTGGCTACACCTTC. Amino acids: CAWSVGGGGYTF. The full variable domain, in which reference TRBV30 and TRBJ1-2 provide the parts outside the CDR3, is SQTIHQWPATLVQPVGSPLSLECTVEGTSNPNLYWYRQAAGRGLQLLFYSVGIGQISSEVPQNLSASRPQDRQFILSSKKLLLSDSGFYLCAWSVGGGGYTFGSGTRLTVV.

The chain joins TRBV9 to TRBJ2-7; possibly TRBD2 for D (5 bases). CDR1 and CDR2 (germline): SGDLS, YYNGEE. With 0 bases removed from V and 0 bases from J, the gap between germline ends came to 7 bases. The CDR3 runs to 14 residues. CDR3 amino acids: CASSVGGRSYEQYF. CDR3 DNA: TGTGCCAGCAGCGTAGGAGGGCGCTCCTACGAGCAGTACTTC.

The chain combines TRBV18 with TRBJ2-5; TRBD2 agrees at 8 bases. CDR1 and CDR2 from the germline V gene are KGHSH and LQKENI. The CDR3 runs to 17 residues. J gave up 5 bases and V 5 bases, and 16 bases lay outside the gene matches. The CDR3 DNA is TGTGCCAGCTCAGGGGCTAGCGGGCAAAAGTTCTCGGAGACCCAGTACTTC. Protein sequence: CASSGASGQKFSETQYF.

This chain connects TRBV5-4 to TRBJ2-4; 7 nucleotides align to TRBD1. Germline CDR1 is SGHNT and CDR2 is YYREEE (reference sequence). After removal of 2 bases from V and 4 bases from J, the junction contained 3 bases not matched to a gene. The CDR3 spans 14 residues. For the CDR3, the DNA is TGTGCCAGCAGCTTAGGGACAGAAAAAAACATTCAGTACTTC. This gives the protein CASSLGTEKNIQYF.

V gene TRBV12-1 combines with J gene TRBJ2-2; the D segment call TRBD1 is taken from the table without a DNA check. TRBV12-1 has pseudogene status. This CDR3 is built from 15 residues. CDR3 sequence (DNA): TGTGCCAGCAGCCGCCCTACAGGGGGGACCGGGGAGCTGTTTTTT. Translated, it gives CASSRPTGGTGELFF.